Given below is one T cell receptor (beta chain) in context. Its antigen is unknown. Base qualities are not provided; no much larger clone lies one nucleotide away. This entry belongs to a study of shared clonotypes between healthy human individuals (TCRdb year 2020). Context from the whole study: The cohort comprised two women and a few men aged 18 to 49 years. For each donor, three plates each were used for CD4 naive and CD4 memory, two plates were used for CD8 naive, and one plate was used for CD8 memory. To estimate repertoire size and how much clonotypes are shared between individuals, the study performed deep sequencing of blood TCR repertoires from a few healthy adults. To increase sequencing depth and limit assay-specific biases, TCR repertoire library preparation and sequencing were carried out by different laboratories using diverse techniques. Each donor's leukapheresis produced roughly between roughly 0.85 and 9.5 billion PBMCs. Study-level results and caveats: Pairwise subsampling led to the expectation that sequencing depth would affect the degree of clonotype sharing among donors. Higher generation probabilities were observed for clonotypes shared by all four sorted-subset donors than for non-shared clonotypes. Larger estimated clonotype richness was generally found for naive subsets than for memory subsets. Sampling was restricted to blood, and TCR repertoires in tissues likely differ from the TCR repertoires found in blood. The genetic and exposure-history diversity represented was limited by the small number of donors. Sharing across four donors was observed for about 4.8% of naive CD4, 3% to 3.5% of naive CD8, over 2% of memory CD4, and about 0.4% of memory CD8 clonotypes. Rarefaction of sorted-subset datasets indicated incomplete sequencing despite the large sequencing depth.

Per the germline V gene (reference sequence), GTSNPN is the CDR1 and SVGIG is the CDR2. The germline V and J ends show losses of 2 bases and 5 bases respectively, and no gene match explains 6 bases of the junction. The CDR3 holds 14 amino acids from the cysteine to the phenylalanine. The read is trimmed to its CDR3 DNA, 42 bases read in frame from base 1. The donors were healthy, HIV-negative adults who had no recently reported acute infections or vaccinations. All donors were Caucasian adults living in Nashville, Tennessee, USA. Magnetic negative selection was used to enrich CD4+ T cells, after which naive cells were positively selected on CD45RA and the negative fraction became the memory subset. After blood collection by leukapheresis, PBMCs were isolated using Ficoll-Histopaque density gradient centrifugation and then cryopreserved in the vapor phase of liquid nitrogen. Purity and quantity of every magnetically sorted T cell population were checked by analytical flow cytometry. From each sorted fraction, genomic DNA was isolated and quantified by UV absorbance on a Nanodrop 2000c.

TCR CDR3 regions were amplified from genomic DNA by multiplex PCR using the deep immunoSEQ assay. Genomic DNA extracted from each cell subset was distributed evenly over all wells of several immunoSEQ 96-well plates, and each plate served as one replicate. Each replicate PCR for sorted subsets received around 0.2 ug genomic DNA, equal to around 32,000 T cell genomes. Purified libraries were quantified with a Qubit 3.0 fluorometer, sized on a Bioanalyzer 2100, and re-quantified with the KAPA Library Quantification kit. Every immunoSEQ 96-well plate was sequenced on a separate single-read 150-cycle Illumina NextSeq 550 flow cell. In the original analysis: Because only junctional sequences without quality scores were contained in the immunoSEQ output, filtering matching that applied to full-length reads could not be performed. Sequences were annotated with PyIR, a Python wrapper for IgBLAST v1.9, and V/J genes and CDR3 were assigned using IMGT germline references. Reads were filtered out if the reads had weak V/J assignments (E-value above 1e-6), no CDR3, stop codons, out-of-frame junctions, or ambiguous translated residues. V3J clonotypes were defined as sequences sharing the same inferred V gene, J gene, and CDR3 amino acid sequence. Percentage overlap between repertoires was computed as shared unique clonotypes divided by the size of the smaller repertoire. Three approaches were used to assess repertoire richness: RTK rarefaction, the Chao1 estimator, and Recon v2.1 estimates of unobserved clonotypes. Generation probabilities were computed with OLGA for all TCRbeta clonotypes obtained by the gDNA method from several donors. Imported from immuneACCESS, the table was reduced by TCRdb to in-frame sequences with V and J called. These copies leave out some clones; in studies compared against another copy, an unresolved V gene accounts for under half, and the cause of the remainder is not known. That table furnishes V, J and clone size, whereas the DNA furnished D and trimming. The sample includes approximately 1,000,000 clones, with 70% to 80% observed a single time. Jointly, the top ten make up approximately 0.95% of the sample.

The sequence links TRBV30 to TRBJ1-5, and TRBD1 aligns with 7 junction nucleotides. This receptor was identified in a man aged 18 to 29 in good health. Some clones in this sample may be carry-over from other donors' samples. The sequencing sample was made of memory CD4+ T cells from PBMCs. The intended sense of this specimen's cell subset or site label: CD45RA-negative fraction. The CDR3 amino acid sequence is: CAWSLTGFDQPQHF. The sequenced DNA: TGTGCCTGGAGTTTGACAGGGTTCGATCAGCCCCAGCATTTT.